Reported below is one T cell receptor (beta chain). Its antigen is not identified. CDR3 length: 13 residues. Germline loops: CDR1 SGHNT, CDR2 YENEEA. Trimming left V 6 bases short and J 3 bases short, with 12 bases between. The sample comes from a study of shared clonotypes between healthy human individuals. Overall study context: The plates for each donor numbered three CD4 naive, three CD4 memory, two CD8 naive and one CD8 memory. The study's findings and limits: Generally, estimated richness proved larger in naive subsets than it did in memory subsets.

TCRdb's table, derived via immunoSEQ multiplex PCR, lists solely in-frame clones and lacks some. The sample lists about 2 million clones, roughly 95% occurring once. The specimen sequenced was naive CD4+ T cells sorted from blood. The subset denotes: CD45RA+ positively selected. The gene calls are TRBV11-3 and TRBJ2-7, with D possibly being TRBD1 (6 bases). The origin of this receptor is a man younger than 35 in good health. The CDR3 loop is CASRPGHLYEQYF. The CDR3, as DNA: TGTGCCAGCAGGCCGGGACACCTCTACGAGCAGTACTTC.